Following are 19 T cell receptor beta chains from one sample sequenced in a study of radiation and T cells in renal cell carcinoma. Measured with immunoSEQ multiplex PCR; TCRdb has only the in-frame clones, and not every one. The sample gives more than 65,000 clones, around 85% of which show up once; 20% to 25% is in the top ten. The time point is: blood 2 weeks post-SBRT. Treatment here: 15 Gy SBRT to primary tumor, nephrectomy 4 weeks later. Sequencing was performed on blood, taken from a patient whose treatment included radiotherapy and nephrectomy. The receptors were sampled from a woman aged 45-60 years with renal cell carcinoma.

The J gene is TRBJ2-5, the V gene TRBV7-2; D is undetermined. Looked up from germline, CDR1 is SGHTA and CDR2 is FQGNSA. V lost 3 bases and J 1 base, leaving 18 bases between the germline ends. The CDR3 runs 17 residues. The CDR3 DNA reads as TGTGCCAGCAGCTTGATCCCTACAGACCGGAGCCAAGAGACCCAGTACTTC. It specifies CASSLIPTDRSQETQYF.

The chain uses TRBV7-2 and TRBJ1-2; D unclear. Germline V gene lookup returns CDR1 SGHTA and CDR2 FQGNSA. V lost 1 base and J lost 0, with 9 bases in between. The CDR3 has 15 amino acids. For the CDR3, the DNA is TGTGCCAGCAGCTTAGGCCCGGTGGCTAACTATGGCTACACCTTC. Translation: CASSLGPVANYGYTF.

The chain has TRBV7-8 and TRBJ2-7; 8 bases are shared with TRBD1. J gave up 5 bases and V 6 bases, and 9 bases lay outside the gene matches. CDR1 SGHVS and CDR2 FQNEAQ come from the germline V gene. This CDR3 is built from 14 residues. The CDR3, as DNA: TGTGCCAGCAGTCTTACGAACAGGGGGGACGAGCAGTACTTC. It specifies CASSLTNRGDEQYF.

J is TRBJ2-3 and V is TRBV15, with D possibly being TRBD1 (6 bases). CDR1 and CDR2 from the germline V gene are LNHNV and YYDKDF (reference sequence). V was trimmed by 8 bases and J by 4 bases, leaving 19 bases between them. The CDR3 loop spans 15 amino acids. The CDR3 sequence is CATGPRQERADTQYF. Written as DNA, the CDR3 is TGTGCCACCGGGCCCCGACAGGAACGGGCAGATACGCAGTATTTT.

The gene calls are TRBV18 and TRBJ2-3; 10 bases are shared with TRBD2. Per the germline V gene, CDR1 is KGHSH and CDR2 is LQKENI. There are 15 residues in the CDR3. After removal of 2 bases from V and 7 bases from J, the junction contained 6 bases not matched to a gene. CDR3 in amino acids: CASSPSGLAANTQYF. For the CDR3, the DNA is TGTGCCAGCTCACCATCCGGACTAGCGGCCAATACGCAGTATTTT.

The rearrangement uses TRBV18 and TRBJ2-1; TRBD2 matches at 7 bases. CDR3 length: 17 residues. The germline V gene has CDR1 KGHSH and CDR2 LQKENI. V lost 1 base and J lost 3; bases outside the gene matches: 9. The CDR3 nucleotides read TGTGCCAGCTCACCACGCGGGGCGGGGGAAGTCTACAATGAGCAGTTCTTC. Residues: CASSPRGAGEVYNEQFF.

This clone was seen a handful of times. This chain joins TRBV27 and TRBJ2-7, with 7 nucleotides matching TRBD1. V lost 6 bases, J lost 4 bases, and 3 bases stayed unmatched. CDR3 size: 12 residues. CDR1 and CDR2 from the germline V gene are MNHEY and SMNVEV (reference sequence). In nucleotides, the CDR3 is TGTGCCAGCAGCCCAGGGGGATACGAGCAGTACTTC. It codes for CASSPGGYEQYF.

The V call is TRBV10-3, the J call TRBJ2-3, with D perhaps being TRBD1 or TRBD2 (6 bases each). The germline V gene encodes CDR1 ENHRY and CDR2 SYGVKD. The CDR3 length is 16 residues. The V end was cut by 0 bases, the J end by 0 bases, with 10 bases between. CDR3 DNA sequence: TGTGCCATCAGTGAGTCTTGGGGGGCTAGCACAGATACGCAGTATTTT. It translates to CAISESWGASTDTQYF.

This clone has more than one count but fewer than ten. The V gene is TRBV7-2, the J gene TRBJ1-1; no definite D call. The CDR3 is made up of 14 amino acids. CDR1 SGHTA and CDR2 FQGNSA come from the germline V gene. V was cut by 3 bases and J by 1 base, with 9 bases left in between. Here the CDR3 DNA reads TGTGCCAGCAGCTTTAAAGCTGGGAACACTGAAGCTTTCTTT. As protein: CASSFKAGNTEAFF.

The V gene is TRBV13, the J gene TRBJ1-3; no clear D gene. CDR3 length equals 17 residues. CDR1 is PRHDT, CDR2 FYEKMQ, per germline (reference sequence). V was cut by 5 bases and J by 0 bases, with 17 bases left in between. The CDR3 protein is CASSLGRGSHSGNTIYF. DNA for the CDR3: TGTGCCAGCAGCCTCGGGAGAGGGTCCCACTCTGGAAACACCATATATTTT.

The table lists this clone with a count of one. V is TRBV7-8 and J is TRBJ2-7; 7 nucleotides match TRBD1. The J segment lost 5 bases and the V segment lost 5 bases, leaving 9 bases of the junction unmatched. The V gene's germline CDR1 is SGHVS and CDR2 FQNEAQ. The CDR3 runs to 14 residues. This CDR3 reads CASSRGQRFHEQYF. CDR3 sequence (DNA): TGTGCCAGCAGCAGGGGACAGCGATTCCACGAGCAGTACTTC.

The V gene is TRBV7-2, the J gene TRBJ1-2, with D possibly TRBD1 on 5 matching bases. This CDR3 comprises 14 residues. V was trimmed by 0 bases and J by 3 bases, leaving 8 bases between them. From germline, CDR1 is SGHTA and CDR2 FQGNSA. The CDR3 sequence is CASSLALRDYGYTF. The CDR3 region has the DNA TGTGCCAGCAGCTTAGCGCTCAGGGACTATGGCTACACCTTC.

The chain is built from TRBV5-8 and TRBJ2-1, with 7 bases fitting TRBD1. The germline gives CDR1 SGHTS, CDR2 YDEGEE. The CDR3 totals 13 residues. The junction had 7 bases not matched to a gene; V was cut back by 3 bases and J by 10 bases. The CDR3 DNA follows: TGTGCCAGCAGCTACAGACAGGGTTTGGAGCAGTTCTTC. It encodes CASSYRQGLEQFF.

The CDR3 DNA reads as TGTGCCAGCAAGGGGGGGATTAGCACAGATACGCAGTATTTT. It encodes CASKGGISTDTQYF. The chain carries TRBV28 and TRBJ2-3; maybe TRBD2 (7 bases). Germline V CDR1 and CDR2: MDHEN, SYDVKM. V lost 7 bases, J lost 0 bases, and 11 bases lay in between. This CDR3 spans 14 amino acids.

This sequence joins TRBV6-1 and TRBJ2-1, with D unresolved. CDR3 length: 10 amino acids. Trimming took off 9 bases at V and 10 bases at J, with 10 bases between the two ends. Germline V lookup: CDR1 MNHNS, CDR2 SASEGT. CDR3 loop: CASYTTEQFF. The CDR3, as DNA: TGTGCCAGTTATACCACAGAGCAGTTCTTC.

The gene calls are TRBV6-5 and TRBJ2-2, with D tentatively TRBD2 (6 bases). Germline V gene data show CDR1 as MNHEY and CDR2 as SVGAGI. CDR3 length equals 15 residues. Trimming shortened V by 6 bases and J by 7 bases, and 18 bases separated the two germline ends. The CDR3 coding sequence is TGTGCCAGCAGCTCGGGACTTCTTCGGGGCGGGGAGCTGTTTTTT. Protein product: CASSSGLLRGGELFF.

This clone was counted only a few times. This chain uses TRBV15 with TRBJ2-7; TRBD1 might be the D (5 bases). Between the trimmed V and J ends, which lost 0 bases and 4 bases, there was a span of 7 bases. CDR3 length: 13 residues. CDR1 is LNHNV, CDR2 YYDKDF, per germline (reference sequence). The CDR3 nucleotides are TGTGCCACCAGCAGAGACAGGGTTTACGAGCAGTACTTC. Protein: CATSRDRVYEQYF.

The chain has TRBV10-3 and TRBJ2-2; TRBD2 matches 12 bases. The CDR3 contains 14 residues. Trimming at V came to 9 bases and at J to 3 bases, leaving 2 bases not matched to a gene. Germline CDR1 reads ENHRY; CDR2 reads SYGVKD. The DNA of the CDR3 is TGTGCCATGACTAGCGGGGGCTACACCGGGGAGCTGTTTTTT. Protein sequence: CAMTSGGYTGELFF.

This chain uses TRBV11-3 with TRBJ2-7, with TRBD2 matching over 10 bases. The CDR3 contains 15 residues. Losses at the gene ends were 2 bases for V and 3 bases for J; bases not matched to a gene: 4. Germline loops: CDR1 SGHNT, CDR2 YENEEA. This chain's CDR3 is CASSLSASGGYEQYF. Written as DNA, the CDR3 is TGTGCCAGCAGCTTATCGGCTAGCGGGGGCTACGAGCAGTACTTC. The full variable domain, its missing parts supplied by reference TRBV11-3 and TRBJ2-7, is EAGVVQSPRYKIIEKKQPVAFWCNPISGHNTLYWYLQNLGQGPELLIRYENEEAVDDSQLPKDRFSAERLKGVDSTLKIQPAELGDSAVYLCASSLSASGGYEQYFGPGTRLTVT.